This is a list of T cell receptor beta chains from one sample in a study of tissue T cells after allogeneic stem cell transplantation. Data came from immunoSEQ multiplex PCR; TCRdb stores just in-frame clones and leaves some out. Of some 7,900 clones detected, roughly three quarters appear once; the ten largest clones hold more than 14%. The sequencing here drew on skin, taken at autopsy. The receptors originated from a male patient aged 60 or over with steroid-refractory graft-versus-host disease after an allogeneic stem cell transplant. These T cells may partly come from the graft donor. Both conserved end residues are part of each CDR3. The D gene is left open where the match is weak. Clone size is stated in some rows and not others, as once, few, many or a class when expanded.

size	V	J	D	DNA	CDR3
-	TRBV9	TRBJ2-7	-	TGTGCCAGCAGCGTGACAGGATCCCACTCCTACGAGCAGTACTTC	CASSVTGSHSYEQYF
-	TRBV9	TRBJ1-5	TRBD1	TGTGCCAGCAGCGTCGGGACAGGCGATAGCAATCAGCCCCAGCATTTT	CASSVGTGDSNQPQHF
few	TRBV4-1	TRBJ2-5	-	TGCGCCAGCAGCCAAGGGCCAGTCCAAGAGACCCAGTACTTC	CASSQGPVQETQYF
-	TRBV24-1	TRBJ2-1	TRBD1	TGTGCCACCAGTGACCAGGACAGGGTAGAGCAGTTCTTC	CATSDQDRVEQFF
-	TRBV19	TRBJ2-7	-	TGTGCCAGTAGTACTACACCAAACCACGAGCAGTACTTC	CASSTTPNHEQYF
-	TRBV4-1	TRBJ2-3	-	TGCGCCAGCAGCCAAGAGACGACAGGGCGCGGAGGGATCACAGATACGCAGTATTTT	CASSQETTGRGGITDTQYF
-	TRBV7-2	TRBJ1-1	TRBD1	TGTGCCAGCAGCTTTGGGACAGGGAACACTGAAGCTTTCTTT	CASSFGTGNTEAFF
once	TRBV4-1	TRBJ1-2	TRBD1	TGCGCCAGCAGCCTGCGACAGGGAGTAAACGATGGCTACACCTTC	CASSLRQGVNDGYTF
-	TRBV4-3	TRBJ2-3	TRBD2	TGCGCCAGCAGCCAAGTGAGGCTAGCGGGGGATACGCAGTATTTT	CASSQVRLAGDTQYF
-	TRBV10-3	TRBJ2-2	-	TGTGCCATCAGGCCGGGGGCTCAGACCGGGGAGCTGTTTTTT	CAIRPGAQTGELFF
-	TRBV18	TRBJ1-5	-	TGTGCCAGCTCACCTCCGGGCCCCTATCAGCCCCAGCATTTT	CASSPPGPYQPQHF
-	TRBV4-1	TRBJ2-3	-	TGCGCCAGCAGCCAACCGGGTCCTAGCACAGATACGCAGTATTTT	CASSQPGPSTDTQYF
-	TRBV10-3	TRBJ2-7	-	TGTGCCATCAGTGAAGTAGGATCCGCCTACGAGCAGTACTTC	CAISEVGSAYEQYF
-	TRBV15	TRBJ1-4	-	TGTGCCACCAGCTACCATCGAGGGGCCACAACTAATGAAAAACTGTTTTTT	CATSYHRGATTNEKLFF
-	TRBV29-1	TRBJ2-1	-	TGCAGCGCCCCTCAGGGGTTCCCCTACAATGAGCAGTTCTTC	CSAPQGFPYNEQFF
-	TRBV27	TRBJ1-2	TRBD1	TGTGCCAGCAGTATACCCGGGACAGATGGCTACACCTTC	CASSIPGTDGYTF
-	TRBV18	TRBJ2-5	TRBD1	TGTGCCAGCTCAAGGGACAGGGAAGAGACCCAGTACTTC	CASSRDREETQYF
once	TRBV27	TRBJ1-5	TRBD1	TGTGCCAGCAGTCCCCGGACAGGGGGCGAGCATCAGCCCCAGCATTTT	CASSPRTGGEHQPQHF
-	TRBV3-1/TRBV3-2	TRBJ1-5	-	TGTGCCAGCAAGGGGGGAAGGGGTAATCAGCCCCAGCATTTT	CASKGGRGNQPQHF
once	TRBV4-1	TRBJ1-2	-	TGCGCCAGCAGCCAAGATAGGATGGAAGCTAACTATGGCTACACCTTC	CASSQDRMEANYGYTF